This entry features one T cell receptor (beta chain) sequence. Sequenced by immunoSEQ multiplex PCR; TCRdb stores in-frame clones only, minus some. The sample yields over a million clones, more than 95% seen once. This record comes from a study of shared clonotypes between healthy human individuals. Deletions cut 1 base from V and 2 bases from J, with 11 bases between. Germline CDR1 SGHNT, CDR2 YYREEE (reference sequence). The CDR3 length is 15 residues. Specimen: naive CD4+ T cells sorted from blood. Subset given: CD45RA+ positively selected. V and J are TRBV5-4 and TRBJ2-3, with D possibly being TRBD2 (5 bases). The clonotype originates from a man younger than 45 in good health. The CDR3 reads CASSLFVGATDTQYF. CDR3 coding DNA: TGTGCCAGCAGCTTGTTCGTGGGAGCCACAGATACGCAGTATTTT. Together with reference TRBV5-4 and TRBJ2-3, the CDR3 gives the full variable domain: ETGVTQSPTHLIKTRGQQVTLRCSSQSGHNTVSWYQQALGQGPQFIFQYYREEENGRGNFPPRFSGLQFPNYSSELNVNALELDDSALYLCASSLFVGATDTQYFGPGTRLTVL.